One sample yielded the 5 T cell receptor beta chains listed below, sequenced in a study of cytomegalovirus exposure and HLA in healthy donors. TCRdb's table, derived via immunoSEQ multiplex PCR, lists solely in-frame clones and lacks some. The sample holds some 69,000 clones, over 95% seen once. The sample consisted of PBMCs. The receptors were sampled from a young woman in good health and CMV-seropositive.

This clone came up once. In DNA, the CDR3 is TGTGCCAGCAGCCGAATCGGACAGGGGAGGTTCTACGAGCAGTACTTC. Amino acids: CASSRIGQGRFYEQYF. The chain uses TRBV7-2 and TRBJ2-7; 9 bases are a match to TRBD1. V lost 5 bases and J lost 3; bases outside the gene matches: 11. CDR3 length: 16 residues. Germline V gives CDR1 SGHTA, CDR2 FQGNSA.

This clone is a singleton in its sample. The genes are TRBV5-6 and TRBJ2-5; the match to TRBD1 covers 7 bases. The closer fit of TRBJ2-7 to the DNA end suggests the J call may be wrong. CDR1 and CDR2 from the germline V gene are SGHDT and YYEEEE. The CDR3 length is 13 residues. CDR3 sequence reads: CASSWGQTYEQYF. The CDR3 DNA is TGTGCCAGCAGCTGGGGACAGACCTACGAGCAGTACTTC.

V is TRBV28 and J is TRBJ2-7; 8 positions match TRBD2. V lost 3 bases, J lost 4 bases, and 5 bases stayed unmatched. There are 14 residues in the CDR3. CDR1 and CDR2 (germline): MDHEN, SYDVKM. Written as DNA, the CDR3 is TGTGCCAGCAGTTTGACTAGCGATTGGTACGAGCAGTACTTC. Translated: CASSLTSDWYEQYF. Full variable domain (remainder filled in from reference TRBV28 and TRBJ2-7): DVKVTQSSRYLVKRTGEKVFLECVQDMDHENMFWYRQDPGLGLRLIYFSYDVKMKEKGDIPEGYSVSREKKERFSLILESASTNQTSMYLCASSLTSDWYEQYFGPGTRLTVT.

J is TRBJ2-1 and V is TRBV19; unclear D gene. V was shortened by 7 bases and J by 7 bases, with 17 bases between the two germline ends. The germline gives CDR1 LNHDA, CDR2 SQIVND (reference sequence). The CDR3 totals 14 residues. CDR3 region: CASMRRSEINEQFF. The CDR3 DNA sequence: TGTGCCAGTATGAGGCGGTCGGAAATTAATGAGCAGTTCTTC.

The CDR3 bases are TGTGCCAGCAGCTTAGGGTCCAGCTCCTACGAGCAGTACTTC. Its translation is CASSLGSSSYEQYF. V and J are TRBV7-2 and TRBJ2-7; D is uncertain. Germline V gene sequence: CDR1 SGHTA, CDR2 FQGNSA. Trimming took 1 base from V and 0 from J, leaving 7 bases between them. The CDR3 spans 14 residues.